The 11 T cell receptor beta chains below come from one sample, sequenced in a study of control samples from healthy donors and cancer patients. Sequenced by immunoSEQ multiplex PCR; TCRdb stores in-frame clones only, minus some. The sample includes approximately 190,000 clones, about 91% of them seen just once. Sequenced material: blood. These TCRs come from a man in his thirties or forties in good health.

The chain is built from TRBV27 and TRBJ1-5; 8 bases agree with TRBD1. The CDR3 runs 14 residues. Trimming removed 6 bases from V and 3 bases from J; junction bases left unmatched: 4. Germline V CDR1 and CDR2: MNHEY, SMNVEV (reference sequence). CDR3 DNA sequence: TGTGCCAGCAGATGGACAGGGTCCAATCAGCCCCAGCATTTT. As protein: CASRWTGSNQPQHF.

V and J are TRBV3-1 (or the pseudogene TRBV3-2) and TRBJ2-7; 7 positions agree with TRBD1. Germline-derived CDR1 and CDR2 are LGHDT and YNNKEL (reference sequence). After removal of 4 bases from V and 7 bases from J, the junction contained 13 bases not matched to a gene. The CDR3 extends over 15 amino acids. The CDR3 sequence is CASSLNQGQSGEQYF. The CDR3 region has the DNA TGTGCCAGCAGCCTAAACCAGGGACAGAGCGGAGAGCAGTACTTC.

The rearrangement uses TRBV7-9 and TRBJ1-1; weak D call: TRBD1 (5 bases). Trimming took 5 bases from V and 11 from J, leaving 18 bases between them. This CDR3 comprises 13 residues. Germline CDR1 reads SEHNR; CDR2 reads FQNEAQ (reference sequence). In DNA form, the CDR3 reads TGTGCCAGCAGCCTTAGGGGTGCGATCGGCGCTTTCTTT. Protein sequence: CASSLRGAIGAFF.

The CDR3 DNA reads as TGTGCCATCAGTGAAACAAGCGGGGAGGCCACAGATACGCAGTATTTT. Amino acid sequence: CAISETSGEATDTQYF. The chain couples TRBV10-3 to TRBJ2-3; TRBD2 agrees at 7 bases. Germline CDR1 ENHRY, CDR2 SYGVKD. The CDR3 loop spans 16 amino acids. J gave up 2 bases and V 3 bases, and 8 bases lay outside the gene matches.

The genes are TRBV11-3 and TRBJ2-3, with a tentative D call TRBD1 (5 bases). The germline V gene encodes CDR1 SGHNT and CDR2 YENEEA. CDR3 length equals 17 residues. Trimming took 5 bases from V and 2 from J, leaving 20 bases between them. The CDR3 nucleotides read TGTGCCAGCAGCCCTTCAAGTTTTCGACAGAACACAGATACGCAGTATTTT. Its protein is CASSPSSFRQNTDTQYF. Variable domain in full (rest from reference TRBV11-3 and TRBJ2-3): EAGVVQSPRYKIIEKKQPVAFWCNPISGHNTLYWYLQNLGQGPELLIRYENEEAVDDSQLPKDRFSAERLKGVDSTLKIQPAELGDSAVYLCASSPSSFRQNTDTQYFGPGTRLTVL.

This rearrangement joins TRBV6-5 to TRBJ2-1; D not resolved. The CDR3 covers 15 residues. CDR1 is MNHEY, CDR2 SVGAGI, per germline. The V end was cut by 6 bases, the J end by 0 bases, with 12 bases between. In nucleotides, the CDR3 is TGTGCCAGCAGCGCGGACCTGAGCTCCTACAATGAGCAGTTCTTC. Its translation: CASSADLSSYNEQFF.

The chain uses TRBV2 and TRBJ2-3; 8 bases are shared with TRBD2. The V gene end was trimmed by 2 bases and the J gene end by 4 bases; junction bases not matched to a gene: 8. Germline V gene data show CDR1 as SNHLY and CDR2 as FYNNEI. This CDR3 region has 16 residues. The CDR3: CASSERNGGGADTQYF. CDR3 bases: TGTGCCAGCAGTGAACGGAACGGGGGGGGTGCAGATACGCAGTATTTT.

The chain employs TRBV5-1 and TRBJ1-6, with D perhaps TRBD1 (5 bases). The CDR3 consists of 16 residues. V was shortened by 4 bases and J by 3 bases, with 14 bases between the two germline ends. In germline, CDR1 is SGHRS, CDR2 YFSETQ. CDR3 DNA: TGCGCCAGCAGCGGGGGGTGGGGCAGCTATAATTCACCCCTCCACTTT. Translated: CASSGGWGSYNSPLHF.

V usage is TRBV28 and J usage is TRBJ1-4; D not resolved. V was trimmed by 1 base and J by 5 bases, leaving 5 bases between them. Germline CDR1 and CDR2: MDHEN and SYDVKM. This CDR3 has 13 residues. The CDR3 sequence: CASSLSGNEKLFF. The CDR3 DNA is TGTGCCAGCAGTTTATCCGGAAATGAAAAACTGTTTTTT.

This clone was counted only a few times. This sequence joins TRBV5-1 and TRBJ1-4, with D unresolved. The CDR3 runs 14 residues. Germline V CDR1 and CDR2: SGHRS, YFSETQ. The V gene lost 0 bases and the J gene lost 4 bases, with 7 bases spanning the gap. For the CDR3, the DNA is TGCGCCAGCAGCTTGGACAGCCGTAATGAAAAACTGTTTTTT. Its protein product is CASSLDSRNEKLFF. Variable domain in full (rest from reference TRBV5-1 and TRBJ1-4): KAGVTQTPRYLIKTRGQQVTLSCSPISGHRSVSWYQQTPGQGLQFLFEYFSETQRNKGNFPGRFSGRQFSNSRSEMNVSTLELGDSALYLCASSLDSRNEKLFFGSGTQLSVL.

This chain joins TRBV5-1 and TRBJ1-4; D may be TRBD1 (6 bases). Germline CDR1 SGHRS, CDR2 YFSETQ. V was clipped by 4 bases and J by 4 bases, with 17 bases between them. CDR3 size: 16 residues. The CDR3 protein is CASSPGGRGGNEKLFF. CDR3 bases: TGCGCCAGCAGCCCCGGAGGCAGGGGTGGTAATGAAAAACTGTTTTTT.